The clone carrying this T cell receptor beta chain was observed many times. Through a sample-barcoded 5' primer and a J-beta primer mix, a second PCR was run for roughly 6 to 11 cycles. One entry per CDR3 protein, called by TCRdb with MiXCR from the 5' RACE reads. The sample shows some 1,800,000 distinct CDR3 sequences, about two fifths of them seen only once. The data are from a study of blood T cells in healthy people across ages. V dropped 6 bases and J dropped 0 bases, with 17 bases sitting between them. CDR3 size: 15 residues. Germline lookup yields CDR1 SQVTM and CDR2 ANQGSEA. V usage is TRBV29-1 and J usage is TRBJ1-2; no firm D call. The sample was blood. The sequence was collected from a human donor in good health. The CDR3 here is CSVLPRADANYGYTF. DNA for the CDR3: TGCAGCGTCCTTCCTCGGGCAGACGCTAACTATGGCTACACCTTC.